This T cell receptor beta chain appears in the sequencing data of a study of T cells expressing NK-cell markers. As for the study in general: Repertoires of TCR beta were obtained from T cells sorted as CD3+CD56+NKG2C+, CD3+CD56+NKG2C- and CD3+CD56-NKG2C+.

Germline loops: CDR1 LGHDT, CDR2 YNNKEL (reference sequence). This CDR3 has 17 amino acids. TCRdb reprocessed the 5' RACE reads and stores each CDR3 protein as one record, lacking DNA. This table lists about 390,000 distinct CDR3 sequences. The sequenced sample consisted of blood T cells: a sorted CD56 or NKG2C T cell subset, CD4+ or CD8+ T cells, or bulk PBMC T cells (not recorded which). This receptor was identified in a woman between 45 and 60 years old in good health. This chain joins TRBV3-1 and TRBJ2-1; without DNA, the TCRdb call of TRBD1 cannot be checked. CDR3 in amino acids: CASSRKPAGTGDNEQFF.